The rows below give T cell receptor beta chains drawn from one sample of a study of cytomegalovirus exposure and HLA in healthy donors. TCRdb keeps only in-frame clones here, not all; method: immunoSEQ multiplex PCR. The table lists roughly 140,000 clones, around three quarters of them singletons. Material for sequencing was PBMCs. The receptors stem from a man aged 40-49 years in good health and CMV-seropositive. CDR3s include the opening cysteine and the closing phenylalanine or tryptophan. Fields, in order: D gene, V gene, J gene, clone size, CDR3 DNA, CDR3 protein. D genes are given only for firm matches. Expanded clones get a size class; other rows say once, few or many, or leave the size out.

>TRBD1|TRBV7-9|TRBJ2-7|NA
TGTGCCAGCAGCTTAGTAAGGGACAGCTACGAGCAGTACTTC
CASSLVRDSYEQYF
>TRBD2|TRBV11-2|TRBJ2-5|NA
TGTGCCAGCAGCCGGACTAGCGGGAGCTGGGAGACCCAGTACTTC
CASSRTSGSWETQYF
>TRBD2|TRBV6-8|TRBJ2-1|once
TGTGCCAGCATCGGGAGGCCCCAGAATGAGCAGTTCTTC
CASIGRPQNEQFF
>TRBD1|TRBV28|TRBJ2-7|NA
TGTGCCAGCAGCCCAAAGGGACAGGGGGCGGGTGAGCAGTACTTC
CASSPKGQGAGEQYF
>NA|TRBV20-1|TRBJ1-1|NA
TGCAGTGCTAGAAGAGTTCCGGGGGCTTTCTTT
CSARRVPGAFF
>TRBD1|TRBV30|TRBJ1-1|NA
TGTGCCCGGAGGGGGCCGAACACTGAAGCTTTCTTT
CARRGPNTEAFF
>TRBD1|TRBV27|TRBJ1-2|NA
TGTGCCAGCAGTTCTACCGGGACAGGGGCAGTCTATGGCTACACCTTC
CASSSTGTGAVYGYTF
>TRBD1|TRBV7-2|TRBJ1-1|NA
TGTGCCAGCAGCTTTAACAGGGGTGGGGCCACTGAAGCTTTCTTT
CASSFNRGGATEAFF
>NA|TRBV5-1|TRBJ2-1|NA
TGCGCCAGCAGCTTGGCCGGTAGCTCCTACAATGAGCAGTTCTTC
CASSLAGSSYNEQFF
>NA|TRBV11-2|TRBJ2-1|NA
TGTGCCAGCAGCTTAGCCAGTGGGGCTTTCAATGAGCAGTTCTTC
CASSLASGAFNEQFF
>TRBD2|TRBV27|TRBJ2-1|NA
TGTGCCAGCAGTTTATCGAGTAGCGGGAGCGATGAGCAGTTCTTC
CASSLSSSGSDEQFF
>TRBD1|TRBV6-5|TRBJ2-5|NA
TGTGCCAGCACCTCCGGACAGGGCTTGCAAGAGACCCAGTACTTC
CASTSGQGLQETQYF
>TRBD2|TRBV6-1|TRBJ2-1|NA
TGTGCCAGCAGTGAAGCCTCTAGCGGGAGAGGCAATGAGCAGTTCTTC
CASSEASSGRGNEQFF
>TRBD1|TRBV30|TRBJ2-5|NA
TGTGCCTGGAGACAGGGGGCTGGGGAGACCCAGTACTTC
CAWRQGAGETQYF
>TRBD2|TRBV30|TRBJ2-5|NA
TGTGCCTGGAGTGACTTGGCGGGAGTAGTTTGGGGCCAAGAGACCCAGTACTTC
CAWSDLAGVVWGQETQYF
>NA|TRBV10-1|TRBJ2-2|medium-sized
TGCGCCAGCAGTGAGTCGAGCAGGGACACCGGGGAGCTGTTTTTT
CASSESSRDTGELFF
>TRBD1|TRBV7-2|TRBJ1-2|NA
TGTGCCAGCAGCTCCAAGGGACAGATGCACTATGGCTACACCTTC
CASSSKGQMHYGYTF
>TRBD1|TRBV28|TRBJ1-4|NA
TGTGCCAGCAGCCGCGGACAGGGGTATGAAAAACTGTTTTTT
CASSRGQGYEKLFF
>NA|TRBV11-2|TRBJ2-7|NA
TGTGCCAGCAGCTTACAGGAAAGCTCCTACGAGCAGTACTTC
CASSLQESSYEQYF
>NA|TRBV28|TRBJ1-1|NA
TGTGCCAGCACCCCTCCAGTGAACACTGAAGCTTTCTTT
CASTPPVNTEAFF
>NA|TRBV5-1|TRBJ2-3|NA
TGCGCCAGCAGCCTCCAGGGGATGCATACGCAGTATTTT
CASSLQGMHTQYF
>NA|TRBV28|TRBJ1-2|NA
TGTGCCAGCAGTTCTCCGGGACTGGAGGGCTACACCTTC
CASSSPGLEGYTF
>NA|TRBV7-3|TRBJ2-7|NA
TGTGCCAGCAGCTTTAGGGGCGGCGGTTCCGGCGAGCAGTACTTC
CASSFRGGGSGEQYF
>TRBD1|TRBV15|TRBJ2-1|NA
TGTGCCACCAGCAGAGATGGGGGACAGGGCTACAATGAGCAGTTCTTC
CATSRDGGQGYNEQFF
>TRBD1|TRBV7-3|TRBJ1-2|NA
TGTGCCAGCAGCAAGGACAGGGCGGCAGGGGGCTACACCTTC
CASSKDRAAGGYTF
>NA|TRBV15|TRBJ1-1|NA
TGTGCCACCAGCAGAGATGGTAGGCAGGGGACTGAAGCTTTCTTT
CATSRDGRQGTEAFF
>NA|TRBV11-2|TRBJ1-4|NA
TGTGCCAGCAGCTTAACTCTGTGGGAAAAACTGTTTTTT
CASSLTLWEKLFF
>TRBD1|TRBV7-3|TRBJ1-1|NA
TGTGCCAGCAGCACAGGGCCGGGACAGGGTGAAGCTTTCTTT
CASSTGPGQGEAFF